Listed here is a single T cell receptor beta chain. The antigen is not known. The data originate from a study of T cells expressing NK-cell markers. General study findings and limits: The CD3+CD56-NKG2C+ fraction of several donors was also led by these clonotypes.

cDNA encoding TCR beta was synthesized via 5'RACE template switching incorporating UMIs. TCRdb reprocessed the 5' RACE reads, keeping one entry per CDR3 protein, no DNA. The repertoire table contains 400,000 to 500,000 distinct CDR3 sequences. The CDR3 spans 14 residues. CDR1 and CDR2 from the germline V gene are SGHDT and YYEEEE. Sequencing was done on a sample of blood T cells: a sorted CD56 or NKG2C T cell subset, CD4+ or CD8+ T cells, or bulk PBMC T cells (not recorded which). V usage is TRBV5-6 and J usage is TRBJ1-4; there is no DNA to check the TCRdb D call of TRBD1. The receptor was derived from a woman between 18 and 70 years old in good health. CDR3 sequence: CASSLEYRGRELFF.